The 15 T cell receptor beta chains below all came from one sample that was sequenced in a study of blood T cell repertoires in COVID-19 (TCRdb year 2020). The library relied on the immunoSEQ multiplex PCR assay. Sourced from immuneACCESS, this table was stored by TCRdb with only in-frame sequences that have V and J called. A share of the clones is absent; for the studies checked, an unresolved V gene accounts for under half, and the remainder has no known explanation. Recorded for this sample are fewer than 120,000 clones; about 85% of them occurred a single time. The ten largest make up 4.5% to 5% of the sample. The sequenced sample consisted of peripheral blood. All receptors come from a human donor in a cohort sampled during active COVID-19.

This chain links TRBV28 with TRBJ1-5, with D unresolved. V shed 3 bases and J shed 2 bases, with 20 bases lying between them. This CDR3 region has 18 residues. CDR1 MDHEN and CDR2 SYDVKM come from the germline V gene. The CDR3 bases are TGTGCCAGCAGTTTGGCGAAGGACTCTAGCTGGGGCAATCAGCCCCAGCATTTT. The encoded protein is CASSLAKDSSWGNQPQHF.

The V and J genes are TRBV5-1 and TRBJ2-5, with 12 bases fitting TRBD2. With 4 bases clipped from V and 1 base from J, the junction kept 11 bases outside the gene matches. Germline CDR1 reads SGHRS; CDR2 reads YFSETQ. This CDR3 is built from 18 residues. The CDR3 sequence: CASSLGVGTSGFQETQYF. Here the CDR3 DNA reads TGCGCCAGCAGCCTCGGGGTTGGGACTAGCGGGTTCCAAGAGACCCAGTACTTC.

This clone was recorded only once. The chain carries TRBV5-1 and TRBJ1-6; TRBD1 matches 8 bases. Germline V gene lookup returns CDR1 SGHRS and CDR2 YFSETQ. There are 15 residues in the CDR3. V was clipped by 4 bases and J by 5 bases; unmatched bases: 5. The CDR3 DNA reads as TGCGCCAGCAGCCGCGACAGGGGAGATAATTCACCCCTCCACTTT. As protein: CASSRDRGDNSPLHF.

The chain carries TRBV6-5 and TRBJ2-1, with 7 bases matching TRBD2. V gave up 4 bases and J gave up 3 bases; unmatched junction bases: 6. Germline-derived CDR1 and CDR2 are MNHEY and SVGAGI. The CDR3 is 15 amino acids. CDR3 amino acids: CASSLTGGFYNEQFF. The DNA of the CDR3 is TGTGCCAGCAGTTTGACGGGGGGATTCTACAATGAGCAGTTCTTC.

The chain recombines TRBV28 with TRBJ2-7; 7 bases match TRBD1. The V gene end was trimmed by 7 bases and the J gene end by 2 bases; junction bases not matched to a gene: 8. Per the germline V gene, CDR1 is MDHEN and CDR2 is SYDVKM. The CDR3 runs 14 residues. The DNA of the CDR3 is TGTGCCAGCACAAATATGCAGGGGGCCTACGAGCAGTACTTC. Translated, it gives CASTNMQGAYEQYF.

CDR3 protein: CASRGDVTNTGELFF. The DNA for the CDR3 is TGTGCCAGCAGAGGGGATGTCACGAACACCGGGGAGCTGTTTTTT. The rearrangement joins TRBV27 to TRBJ2-2; the D gene is possibly TRBD1 (5 bases). The germline CDR1 and CDR2 sequences are MNHEY and SMNVEV (reference sequence). The CDR3 is 15 residues long. V lost 6 bases, J lost 0 bases, and 11 bases lay in between.

DNA for the CDR3: TGTGCCAGCAGTGAAACGGGGGTGGGCACCGGGGAGCTGTTTTTT. Its translation: CASSETGVGTGELFF. The chain carries TRBV2 and TRBJ2-2; D might be TRBD2 (6 bases). Germline CDR1 and CDR2: SNHLY and FYNNEI. Trimming took off 2 bases at V and 4 bases at J, with 11 bases between the two ends. This CDR3 region has 15 residues. Drawing the rest from reference TRBV2 and TRBJ2-2, the complete variable domain is EPEVTQTPSHQVTQMGQEVILRCVPISNHLYFYWYRQILGQKVEFLVSFYNNEISEKSEIFDDQFSVERPDGSNFTLKIRSTKLEDSAMYFCASSETGVGTGELFFGEGSRLTVL.

The J gene is TRBJ2-3, the V gene TRBV10-2, with D perhaps TRBD2 (6 bases). The V end lost 2 bases, the J end lost 6 bases, and 21 bases lay between the germline ends. CDR1 and CDR2 (germline): WSHSY, SAAADI. The CDR3 contains 17 residues. The CDR3 spells CASSELQRAGGTDTQYF. Here the CDR3 DNA reads TGCGCCAGCAGTGAGCTTCAGAGGGCTGGCGGGACGGATACGCAGTATTTT.

In its sample, this clone was seen a few times. The chain employs TRBV7-2 and TRBJ2-7; 8 bases line up with TRBD1. The CDR3 has 14 residues. With 8 bases clipped from V and 3 bases from J, the junction kept 9 bases outside the gene matches. Germline CDR1 SGHTA, CDR2 FQGNSA. The CDR3 is CASRQSGQGYEQYF. The CDR3 DNA is TGTGCCAGCCGCCAGTCCGGACAGGGCTACGAGCAGTACTTC.

The chain has TRBV2 and TRBJ1-5; TRBD1 might be the D (6 bases). The germline V gene encodes CDR1 SNHLY and CDR2 FYNNEI. This CDR3 contains 17 residues. V was pared by 7 bases and J by 0 bases, with 19 bases between. CDR3 coding DNA: TGTGCCAGCAAGACAGGTTTCTTGGGGGATAGCAATCAGCCCCAGCATTTT. This codes for CASKTGFLGDSNQPQHF.

The genes are TRBV30 and TRBJ2-3; the D is unclear. This CDR3 contains 14 residues. CDR1 and CDR2 (germline): GTSNPN, SVGIG (reference sequence). V was shortened by 3 bases and J by 3 bases, with 13 bases between the two germline ends. CDR3 DNA sequence: TGTGCCTGGAGGGGTCTGATGAGGACAGATACGCAGTATTTT. It encodes CAWRGLMRTDTQYF.

This chain links TRBV28 with TRBJ1-4; D ambiguous. Germline CDR1 MDHEN, CDR2 SYDVKM. The ends were cut back, 6 bases at V and 5 bases at J, with 4 bases in the middle. The CDR3 length is 11 residues. The CDR3 is CASSFNEKLFF. The CDR3 nucleotides are TGTGCCAGCAGCTTCAATGAAAAACTGTTTTTT.

V and J are TRBV28 and TRBJ2-7, with a possible D match to TRBD2 (5 bases). CDR3 length equals 16 residues. Germline assignment: CDR1 MDHEN and CDR2 SYDVKM. Trimming cost V 3 bases and J 2 bases, with 17 bases left between them. The CDR3 DNA follows: TGTGCCAGCAGTTTCGGACCGGGGAGTTTACCCTACGAGCAGTACTTC. It translates to CASSFGPGSLPYEQYF.

A single count supports this clone. The CDR3: CASSRQGQGSNQPQHF. The CDR3, as DNA: TGTGCCAGCAGTCGACAGGGACAGGGGAGCAATCAGCCCCAGCATTTT. The chain employs TRBV6-2 or TRBV6-3 and TRBJ1-5; 10 bases line up with TRBD1. Trimming removed 5 bases from V and 1 base from J; junction bases left unmatched: 5. The CDR3 extends over 16 amino acids. The germline gives CDR1 MNHEY, CDR2 SVGEGT.

V gene TRBV12-3 or TRBV12-4 combines with J gene TRBJ2-2; D is undetermined. The CDR3 is 12 residues long. The V and J ends lost 5 bases and 8 bases respectively, with 9 bases between them. The CDR3 sequence is CASSLGYGELFF. The DNA of the CDR3 is TGTGCCAGCAGTCTCGGGTATGGGGAGCTGTTTTTT.